This T cell receptor beta chain came from a study of cytomegalovirus exposure and HLA in healthy donors. The study ran its PCR with 60 Vbeta and 13 Jbeta primers. Here immunoSEQ multiplex PCR was the method, and the copy in TCRdb shows in-frame clones only, minus some. Seen here are 65,000 to 90,000 clones, around 80% observed once, and the top ten hold about 2.3%. The CDR3 is 15 residues long. Germline CDR1 is GTSNPN and CDR2 is SVGIG (reference sequence). V trimming: 4 bases; J trimming: 2 bases; junction bases outside the gene matches: 8. The sequenced material came from PBMCs. The sequence came from a man aged 30 to 39 in good health and CMV-seronegative. The genes are TRBV30 and TRBJ1-3, with TRBD1 matching over 7 bases. The CDR3 DNA reads as TGTGCCTGGACCACTAAAGGGGGCCCTGGAAACACCATATATTTT. Translated, it gives CAWTTKGGPGNTIYF. Combining the CDR3 with reference TRBV30 and TRBJ1-3 gives the whole variable domain SQTIHQWPATLVQPVGSPLSLECTVEGTSNPNLYWYRQAAGRGLQLLFYSVGIGQISSEVPQNLSASRPQDRQFILSSKKLLLSDSGFYLCAWTTKGGPGNTIYFGEGSWLTVV.